This T cell receptor beta chain was documented in a study of OX40 agonist ivuxolimab in advanced cancers. Study-level background: Prior anti-PD-1, anti-PD-L1 or anti-CTLA-4 therapy did not bar entry, and more than 35% had some. Whole-study results and caveats: Individuals who were partial responders at 0.1-3.0 mg/kg had clonal expansion that ranked among the lowest. Relative to CD4+, CD8+ T cells held more expanded clones on average.

Method: immunoSEQ multiplex PCR; TCRdb's copy keeps in-frame clones and lacks some. The sample contains over 85,000 clones, 75% to 95% of which appear only once. This clone has just one count. The antigen is unknown. The investigators sampled blood at baseline, at cycle 4 day 1, and at cycle 7 day 1. V shed 2 bases, J shed 2 bases, and the junction held 0 bases outside the gene matches. Per germline, CDR1 LGHNA and CDR2 YNFKEQ. The CDR3 spans 15 residues. The chain uses TRBV4-2 and TRBJ2-7; the match to TRBD2 covers 13 bases. The sequencing used CD4+ or CD8+ T cells sorted from blood, collected in a trial of the OX40 agonist ivuxolimab. The source of this sequence is an adult with an advanced solid tumor such as melanoma, head and neck, liver or kidney cancer. The CDR3 nucleotides are TGTGCCAGCAGCCAAACTAGCGGGAGGGCCTACGAGCAGTACTTC. It translates to CASSQTSGRAYEQYF.